The table lists the clone carrying this T cell receptor (beta chain) with a few counts. As yet, its antigen is unknown. 60 Vbeta and 13 Jbeta primers were used in PCR. The repertoire was sequenced with immunoSEQ multiplex PCR; TCRdb's copy has only in-frame clones and lacks some. The repertoire holds roughly 200,000 clones, with about four fifths as singletons. The data were obtained in a study of cytomegalovirus exposure and HLA in healthy donors. Across the whole study: Early released data comprised 75 million to 100 million unique TCRs from HLA-typed donors.

Findings of the study overall: Usually a TCR sequence was rare, but some public TCRs were found in many donors.

Germline V lookup: CDR1 MNHNS, CDR2 SASEGT. The trim removed 0 bases at V and 2 bases at J, leaving 1 base unmatched. The CDR3 spans 14 residues. The clonotype originates from a woman in her twenties or thirties in good health and CMV-seropositive. The chain combines TRBV6-1 with TRBJ2-7; TRBD2 agrees at 7 bases. Sequences were obtained from PBMCs. The DNA of the CDR3 is TGTGCCAGCAGTGAAGCAGGGAGGGCCTACGAGCAGTACTTC. It encodes CASSEAGRAYEQYF.